These 13 T cell receptor beta chains share one sample of origin, sequenced in a study of T cells in tuberculosis (dated by TCRdb to the late 2010s). Libraries were prepared through the immunoSEQ multiplex PCR assay. TCRdb carries this immuneACCESS record with in-frame sequences only. Its versions omit some clonotypes, under half of them owing to an unresolved V gene in the studies checked, with the rest unexplained. The sample contains about 36,000 clones, about 93% of them found a single time. Together, the top ten hold roughly 7% of the sample. Specimen: PBMCs. These receptors all come from a donor aged 10 to 29 with latent tuberculosis or without tuberculosis infection.

This chain connects TRBV2 to TRBJ2-2; 8 bases line up with TRBD2. V lost 4 bases and J lost 6; bases outside the gene matches: 7. This CDR3 has 15 amino acids. Germline V gene data show CDR1 as SNHLY and CDR2 as FYNNEI. CDR3 nucleotides: TGTGCCAGCAGTGCATCATCGGGGGGGCCCGGGGAGCTGTTTTTT. Its protein is CASSASSGGPGELFF.

The rearrangement uses TRBV27 and TRBJ2-7; 8 bases are shared with TRBD1. This CDR3 comprises 14 residues. Germline V gene data show CDR1 as MNHEY and CDR2 as SMNVEV (reference sequence). V lost 6 bases, J lost 2 bases, and 6 bases stayed unmatched. The CDR3 protein is CASRAGTGTYEQYF. The CDR3 coding sequence is TGTGCCAGCAGGGCGGGGACAGGAACCTACGAGCAGTACTTC.

The count of this clone is one. The chain has TRBV10-3 and TRBJ1-1; TRBD1 matches at 8 bases. From germline, CDR1 is ENHRY and CDR2 SYGVKD. Trimming removed 10 bases from V and 4 bases from J; junction bases left unmatched: 8. The CDR3 has 13 residues. CDR3 nucleotides: TGTGCCACTGCCGCAACAGGGGGCACTGAAGCTTTCTTT. This encodes CATAATGGTEAFF.

V usage is TRBV7-2 and J usage is TRBJ1-6; unclear D gene. The CDR3 length is 14 residues. The germline V and J ends were trimmed by 1 base and 7 bases, with 8 bases remaining between them. Germline CDR1 and CDR2: SGHTA and FQGNSA. In nucleotides, the CDR3 is TGTGCCAGCAGCTTAGACAGTGGGAATTCACCCCTCCACTTT. Encoded protein: CASSLDSGNSPLHF.

This sequence joins TRBV30 and TRBJ1-2, with 7 positions matching TRBD1. V lost 4 bases, J lost 6 bases, and 14 bases stayed unmatched. The length of the CDR3 is 15 residues. Germline assignment: CDR1 GTSNPN and CDR2 SVGIG (reference sequence). The CDR3: CAWNPTYDRAHGYTF. The CDR3, as DNA: TGTGCCTGGAACCCCACCTATGACAGGGCTCATGGCTACACCTTC.

This chain uses TRBV5-1 with TRBJ1-2; D might be TRBD1 (6 bases). The CDR3 is made up of 12 amino acids. Looked up from germline, CDR1 is SGHRS and CDR2 is YFSETQ. V was shortened by 1 base and J by 10 bases, with 11 bases between the two germline ends. The CDR3 bases are TGCGCCAGCAGCTTGCAGGGGACAAACTACACCTTC. Translation: CASSLQGTNYTF.

The chain employs TRBV6-1 and TRBJ2-7; D may be TRBD2 (5 bases). Germline V gene sequence: CDR1 MNHNS, CDR2 SASEGT. CDR3 length: 13 residues. Between the trimmed V and J ends, which lost 10 bases and 0 bases, there was a span of 13 bases. Written as DNA, the CDR3 is TGTGCCATTAGACGGGAAAGCTCCTACGAGCAGTACTTC. The encoded protein is CAIRRESSYEQYF.

V and J are TRBV2 and TRBJ1-2; 10 positions match TRBD1. Germline assignment: CDR1 SNHLY and CDR2 FYNNEI. J was trimmed by 5 bases and V by 6 bases; bases with no gene match: 9. The CDR3 has 15 residues. CDR3 protein: CASSVRTGGSYGYTF. CDR3 sequence (DNA): TGTGCCAGCAGCGTCCGGACAGGGGGAAGTTATGGCTACACCTTC.

The rearrangement uses TRBV6-1 and TRBJ1-2; D not certain. Trimming removed 2 bases at V and 5 bases at J, with 9 bases between. CDR3 length equals 13 residues. Germline V CDR1 and CDR2: MNHNS, SASEGT. Here the CDR3 reads CASSESGFYGYTF. The CDR3 nucleotides are TGTGCCAGCAGTGAATCCGGGTTTTATGGCTACACCTTC.

The genes are TRBV9 and TRBJ1-1; a possible D gene is TRBD1 (5 bases). Trimming left V 0 bases short and J 3 bases short, with 12 bases between. Germline CDR1 and CDR2: SGDLS and YYNGEE. This CDR3 contains 15 residues. CDR3 nucleotide sequence: TGTGCCAGCAGCGTAGTAGGGGTCCACGACACTGAAGCTTTCTTT. Amino acid sequence: CASSVVGVHDTEAFF.

The rearrangement links TRBV20-1 to TRBJ2-7, with D tentatively TRBD1 (5 bases). Germline V CDR1 and CDR2: DFQATT, SNEGSKA (reference sequence). This CDR3 region has 11 residues. V shed 5 bases and J shed 5 bases, with 10 bases lying between them. The CDR3 DNA reads TGCAGTGCTGGGGCTTGGGACGAGCAGTACTTC. Encoded protein: CSAGAWDEQYF.

The rearrangement joins TRBV10-3 to TRBJ2-1; D is possibly TRBD1 (6 bases). Per germline, CDR1 ENHRY and CDR2 SYGVKD. This CDR3 has 17 residues. The V and J ends lost 5 bases and 6 bases respectively, with 23 bases between them. The CDR3 spells CAISSPGQYSLINEQFF. The CDR3, as DNA: TGTGCCATCAGTTCCCCCGGACAGTACAGTCTCATCAATGAGCAGTTCTTC.

This chain's CDR3 is CASGQGPSEKLFF. The CDR3 DNA reads TGTGCCAGCGGACAGGGACCGAGTGAAAAACTGTTTTTT. The J gene is TRBJ1-4, the V gene TRBV7-9, with TRBD1 identical over 8 bases. The CDR3 runs to 13 residues. V lost 8 bases to trimming and J lost 7 bases; unmatched junction nucleotides: 6. Germline V gives CDR1 SEHNR, CDR2 FQNEAQ (reference sequence).